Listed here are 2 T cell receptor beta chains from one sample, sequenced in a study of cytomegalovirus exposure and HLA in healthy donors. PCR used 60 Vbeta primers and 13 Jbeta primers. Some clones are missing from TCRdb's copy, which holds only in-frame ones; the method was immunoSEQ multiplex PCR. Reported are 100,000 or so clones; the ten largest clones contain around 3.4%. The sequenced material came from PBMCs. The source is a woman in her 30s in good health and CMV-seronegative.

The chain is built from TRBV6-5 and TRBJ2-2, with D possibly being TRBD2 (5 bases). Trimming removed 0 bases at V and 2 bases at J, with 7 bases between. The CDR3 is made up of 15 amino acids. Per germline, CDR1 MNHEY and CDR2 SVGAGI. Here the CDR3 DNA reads TGTGCCAGCAGTTACTCTTCGGGAAACACCGGGGAGCTGTTTTTT. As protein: CASSYSSGNTGELFF.

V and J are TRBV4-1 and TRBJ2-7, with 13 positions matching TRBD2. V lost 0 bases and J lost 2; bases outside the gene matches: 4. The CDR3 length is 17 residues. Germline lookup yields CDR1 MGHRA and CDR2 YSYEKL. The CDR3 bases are TGCGCCAGCAGCCAAGACCCGGGACTAGCGGGGACCTACGAGCAGTACTTC. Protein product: CASSQDPGLAGTYEQYF.